A selection of T cell receptor beta chains follows, all from one sample in a study of Tregs in tolerant kidney transplant recipients. The protocol was immunoSEQ multiplex PCR, while the TCRdb copy is restricted to in-frame clones and leaves out a portion. Of 74,000 or so clones detected, 90% to 95% appear once; the ten largest clones hold 1.5% to 2%. The sequencing here drew on CD4+ T cells from blood (PBMCs), taken 24 months after the transplant. The receptors were sampled from a human patient who received a combined kidney and bone marrow transplant. Some T cells may be the graft donor's. Each CDR3 is given with its conserved first and last residue. D genes are given only for firm matches. Size values are once, few and many counts, or a class for expanded clones, and some rows have none.

CASSVAALNTDTQYF | TGTGCCAGCAGCGTAGCGGCACTAAACACAGATACGCAGTATTTT | TRBJ2-3 | NA | TRBV9 | NA
CASSVVTNTEAFF | TGTGCCAGCAGCGTAGTCACTAACACTGAAGCTTTCTTT | TRBJ1-1 | NA | TRBV9 | NA
CASSFRYLGQGYNEQFF | TGTGCCAGCAGCTTTCGGTACCTGGGGCAGGGTTACAATGAGCAGTTCTTC | TRBJ2-1 | NA | TRBV11-1 | NA
CASSRPGQATLNQPQHF | TGTGCCAGTAGTAGACCGGGACAAGCGACATTGAATCAGCCCCAGCATTTT | TRBJ1-5 | NA | TRBV19 | NA
CASSPTFPKLSTDTQYF | TGTGCCAGCAGCCCCACTTTTCCAAAACTAAGCACAGATACGCAGTATTTT | TRBJ2-3 | NA | TRBV11-3 | NA
CASSIGGTGAYNEQFF | TGTGCCAGTAGTATAGGAGGGACAGGAGCCTACAATGAGCAGTTCTTC | TRBJ2-1 | once | TRBV19 | TRBD1
CASIQTGKRNEQFF | TGTGCCAGCATCCAGACAGGGAAGAGGAATGAGCAGTTCTTC | TRBJ2-1 | NA | TRBV28 | TRBD1
CASSPPGGQVYEQYF | TGTGCCAGCAGTCCCCCGGGGGGACAGGTCTACGAGCAGTACTTC | TRBJ2-7 | NA | TRBV6-5 | NA
CASSPTGFSGNTIYF | TGTGCCAGCAGCCCGACAGGTTTCTCTGGAAACACCATATATTTT | TRBJ1-3 | few | TRBV7-6 | NA
CASSARRRTGGMDGYTF | TGTGCCAGCAGTGCGAGAAGGCGGACAGGGGGGATGGATGGCTACACCTTC | TRBJ1-2 | once | TRBV6-1 | TRBD1
CASSLLSVAGGPYEQYF | TGCGCCAGCAGCTTGTTATCCGTAGCGGGGGGGCCTTACGAGCAGTACTTC | TRBJ2-7 | NA | TRBV5-1 | TRBD2
CASSLRQRPGLGTDTQYF | TGTGCCAGCAGCTTACGACAGAGACCCGGGTTGGGCACAGATACGCAGTATTTT | TRBJ2-3 | NA | TRBV11-3 | NA
CASPRAGQGDINEKLFF | TGTGCCAGCCCACGAGCGGGACAAGGGGATATTAATGAAAAACTGTTTTTT | TRBJ1-4 | NA | TRBV18 | NA
CASSYDRELDEQYF | TGTGCCAGCAGTTACGACAGGGAGTTGGACGAGCAGTACTTC | TRBJ2-7 | NA | TRBV6-5 | TRBD1
CASSFEANTGELFF | TGTGCCAGCAGTTTCGAGGCGAACACCGGGGAGCTGTTTTTT | TRBJ2-2 | NA | TRBV6-6 | NA
CASMGQGYGYTF | TGTGCCAGCATGGGACAGGGGTATGGCTACACCTTC | TRBJ1-2 | NA | TRBV28 | TRBD1
CASSLGQGNEKLFF | TGTGCCAGCAGCTTAGGACAGGGAAACGAAAAACTGTTTTTT | TRBJ1-4 | NA | TRBV7-9 | TRBD1
CASGTSGGPPETQYF | TGTGCCAGTGGGACTAGCGGGGGTCCCCCAGAGACCCAGTACTTC | TRBJ2-5 | NA | TRBV19 | TRBD2
CTSSIRGTDYGYTF | TGTACCAGTAGTATTCGTGGGACAGACTATGGCTACACCTTC | TRBJ1-2 | NA | TRBV19 | TRBD1
CASSVPGVIAGELFF | TGTGCCAGCAGTGTGCCAGGGGTGATTGCCGGGGAGCTGTTTTTT | TRBJ2-2 | once | TRBV6-1 | NA
CASSLQRLAGRTGELFF | TGTGCCAGCAGCTTACAGCGGCTAGCGGGGCGCACCGGGGAGCTGTTTTTT | TRBJ2-2 | NA | TRBV11-3 | TRBD2
CASSVGHTGAYEQYF | TGTGCCAGCAGCGTGGGTCACACGGGGGCCTACGAGCAGTACTTC | TRBJ2-7 | once | TRBV9 | NA
CASSPIGPSPYTEAFF | TGTGCCAGCAGTCCCATCGGTCCAAGCCCCTACACTGAAGCTTTCTTT | TRBJ1-1 | NA | TRBV28 | NA
CASSAGTAALEQYF | TGTGCCAGCTCAGCCGGGACAGCCGCTCTAGAGCAGTACTTC | TRBJ2-7 | NA | TRBV18 | TRBD1
CASSQVATSDHPDTQYF | TGTGCCAGCAGCCAAGTGGCGACTTCCGACCATCCAGATACGCAGTATTTT | TRBJ2-3 | NA | TRBV4-2 | NA
CACPVGPSGYGYTF | TGTGCCTGCCCCGTAGGCCCATCGGGCTATGGCTACACCTTC | TRBJ1-2 | NA | TRBV30 | NA
CASSQRLSHSPPQETQYF | TGTGCCAGTAGCCAGCGTTTATCCCACTCTCCCCCCCAAGAGACCCAGTACTTC | TRBJ2-5 | NA | TRBV19 | NA
CASSQGGGQFF | TGTGCCAGCAGCCAGGGGGGAGGGCAGTTCTTC | TRBJ2-1 | NA | TRBV11-3 | NA
CAWSRTASSTEAFF | TGTGCCTGGAGCCGGACAGCCTCCTCCACTGAAGCTTTCTTT | TRBJ1-1 | NA | TRBV30 | NA
CASSQRGTGGTEAFF | TGCGCCAGCAGCCAGAGGGGGACAGGGGGCACTGAAGCTTTCTTT | TRBJ1-1 | NA | TRBV4-1 | TRBD1
CASSSSYYEQYF | TGTGCCAGCAGTTCCTCCTATTACGAGCAGTACTTC | TRBJ2-7 | NA | TRBV28 | NA
CASNRGLSPLHF | TGTGCCAGCAACAGGGGGCTTTCACCCCTCCACTTT | TRBJ1-6 | NA | TRBV28 | TRBD1
CASSFRTGGPQTQYF | TGTGCCAGCAGTTTCCGGACAGGGGGCCCTCAGACCCAGTACTTC | TRBJ2-5 | once | TRBV27 | TRBD1
CASSLSSPSNYGYTF | TGTGCCAGCAGCCTCTCTTCCCCGAGTAACTATGGCTACACCTTC | TRBJ1-2 | NA | TRBV7-2 | NA
CATSKEQGHGYEQYF | TGTGCCACCAGCAAAGAACAGGGTCACGGCTACGAGCAGTACTTC | TRBJ2-7 | NA | TRBV15 | NA
CASSLGTEETQYF | TGTGCCAGCAGCTTAGGGACTGAAGAGACCCAGTACTTC | TRBJ2-5 | NA | TRBV7-8 | NA
CASSDSIPWGEEDEQFF | TGTGCCAGCAGTGACTCAATACCTTGGGGTGAGGAGGATGAGCAGTTCTTC | TRBJ2-1 | once | TRBV2 | NA